These T cell receptor beta chains were read from a single sample in a study of T cell responses to AZD1222 COVID-19 vaccine. Assay used: immunoSEQ multiplex PCR; TCRdb lists only in-frame clones, some missing. The sample gives approximately 76,000 clones, 80% to 85% of which show up once; about 3% is in the top ten. The input for sequencing was peripheral blood, taken on day 0 of AZD1222 vaccination. Source of these receptors: an adult in good health. CDR3s include the opening cysteine and the closing phenylalanine or tryptophan. The D gene is left open where the match is weak. The size entry is marked missing in some rows and otherwise reads once, few, many or a size class.

j_call d_call clone_size v_call cdr3_nt cdr3_aa
TRBJ1-1 NA NA TRBV5-1 TGCGCCAGCAGCTCCCCCGGGAGAGACACTGAAGCTTTCTTT CASSSPGRDTEAFF
TRBJ2-1 TRBD1 few TRBV18 TGTGCCAGCTCACCGGGACAGGGCTACAATGAGCAGTTCTTC CASSPGQGYNEQFF
TRBJ2-7 NA NA TRBV19 TGTGCCAGTAGTATAGGACGGGATTCCTACGAGCAGTACTTC CASSIGRDSYEQYF
TRBJ1-4 NA NA TRBV2 TGTGCCAGCAGTGAACGGCCCGCGGGTACAAATGAAAAACTGTTTTTT CASSERPAGTNEKLFF
TRBJ2-7 NA NA TRBV6-5 TGTGCCACCCGACACACCTACGAGCAGTACTTC CATRHTYEQYF
TRBJ2-1 TRBD2 NA TRBV5-1 TGCGCCAGCAGCTTGGCGCCTAGCGGGAACTCCTACAATGAGCAGTTCTTC CASSLAPSGNSYNEQFF
TRBJ2-3 NA NA TRBV5-6 TGTGCCAGCAGCTTGCTGGACTCCACAGATACGCAGTATTTT CASSLLDSTDTQYF
TRBJ1-2 TRBD1 NA TRBV30 TGTGCCTGGAGTGGTGGGGGTGGCAGGGGGCACGCGGGAGGCTACACCTTC CAWSGGGGRGHAGGYTF
TRBJ1-1 NA NA TRBV18 TGTGCCAGCTCACCAAGCTTTCAGGGAATGAACACTGAAGCTTTCTTT CASSPSFQGMNTEAFF
TRBJ1-5 NA NA TRBV6-5 TGTGCCAGCAGTTACTCGGCAAACAATCAGCCCCAGCATTTT CASSYSANNQPQHF
TRBJ2-1 NA NA TRBV7-2 TGTGCCAGCAGAACAGGGTTTGGGACTCGAACCTCCTACAATGAGCAGTTCTTC CASRTGFGTRTSYNEQFF